A single T cell receptor (beta chain) is shown here with its context. In the study's own analysis: Amplification of reference gene primers provided the estimated nucleated cell counts. Produced via immunoSEQ multiplex PCR; TCRdb's table is partial and in-frame only. V and J calls and clone size are given by that table; D and trimming were obtained from the DNA. The sample has roughly 60,000 clones; roughly four fifths are singletons. This entry is derived from a study of blood T cell repertoires in COVID-19. On the study more broadly: The United States, Italy and Spain supplied acute and convalescent COVID-19 samples. Sources were T cells, B-cell-depleted T cells, or PBMCs; the material itself was cDNA or gDNA.

Sequenced: peripheral blood. The TCR sequence derives from a man older than 75 with acute or convalescent COVID-19.

CDR3: CASSFWRGGDTQYF. Written as DNA, the CDR3 is TGTGCCAGCAGCTTTTGGCGTGGCGGCGATACGCAGTATTTT. The chain links TRBV7-9 to TRBJ2-3; no reliable D call. The CDR3 runs 14 residues. V lost 3 bases and J 6 bases, leaving 13 bases between the germline ends. Per germline, CDR1 SEHNR and CDR2 FQNEAQ (reference sequence).